This TCR beta chain came from a study of Ad26.COV2.S vaccination and SARS-CoV-2 variants. About the study: In the COV1001 trial, the donor was in the Ad26.COV2.S arm. Ad26.COV2.S given intramuscularly, once or twice 56 days apart.

Treatment reported: 15 to 20 received Ad26.COV2.S at low or high dose, single or two shots; several received placebo; per-sample allocation not given. Repertoires come from day 63 after the first vaccine or placebo injection. Comments on this clone: As yet, its antigen is unknown.

V dropped 6 bases and J dropped 3 bases, with 24 bases sitting between them. Germline values: CDR1 SEHNR, CDR2 FQNEAQ (reference sequence). The CDR3 contains 18 residues. General study points: It was found that vaccine and placebo recipients had similar non-spike TCR breadth. An underestimation of total T cell responses may have resulted from the TCR breadth and depth analyses.

Sequencing was performed with immunoSEQ multiplex PCR; in TCRdb, only in-frame clones are kept and a portion is missing. This table has 250,000 or so clones, around nine tenths appearing once. This TCR was recovered from a person aged 18-65 years who received the Ad26.COV2.S COVID-19 vaccine or a placebo. The input for sequencing was peripheral blood, taken in a trial of Ad26.COV2.S vaccine versus placebo. This chain connects TRBV7-9 to TRBJ2-1, with a weak D call TRBD2 (5 bases). The CDR3 region is CASSHPRVVSGIYNEQFF. Written as DNA, the CDR3 is TGTGCCAGCAGTCATCCACGCGTAGTGAGCGGAATCTACAATGAGCAGTTCTTC.